This T cell receptor beta chain was documented in a study of blood T cell repertoires in COVID-19. Study-level information: The origin of the acute and convalescent COVID-19 samples was the United States, Italy and Spain. PBMCs, B-cell-depleted T cells, or T cells were the source of the cDNA or gDNA that made up the material.

V gave up 4 bases and J gave up 2 bases; unmatched junction bases: 4. Germline V lookup: CDR1 SEHNR, CDR2 FQNEAQ (reference sequence). This CDR3 has 14 amino acids. As processed by the authors: It was from reference gene primer amplification that nucleated cell counts were estimated. Only in-frame clones appear in the TCRdb table, and some are missing; sequencing was by immunoSEQ multiplex PCR. V, J and clone size derive from that table, while D and trimming were established from the DNA sequence. This sample has about 270,000 clones, with around 91% found just once. Either two negative PCRs, clearance, or symptom resolution qualified Cohort 3 donors as recovered.

The sample consisted of PBMCs or T cells enriched from blood (not recorded which). The sequence came from a woman aged 18-29 years who had recovered from COVID-19. The chain employs TRBV7-9 and TRBJ2-7; 8 bases align to TRBD1. The CDR3 reads CASSWTGNPYEQYF. The CDR3 DNA reads as TGTGCCAGCAGCTGGACAGGGAACCCCTACGAGCAGTACTTC.